These T cell receptor beta chains were read from a single sample in a study of follicular helper T cells after annual influenza vaccination. What these receptors recognize is not known. The method was immunoSEQ multiplex PCR; TCRdb's version includes in-frame clones alone and lacks a portion of them. The sample table includes dozens of clones. The sample here was CXCR5+ CD38+ circulating T follicular helper cells from blood, cultured in vitro and sorted as CD69+ CD200+, taken 7 days after influenza vaccination. These receptors were taken from an adult who received the influenza vaccine. Each CDR3 is given with its conserved first and last residue. Fields, in order: V gene, D gene, clone size, J gene, CDR3 length, CDR3 DNA, CDR3 protein. The D gene is left open where the match is weak. Clone size is not always given. Where it is, it says once, few, many or a class for expanded clones.

TRBV19,TRBD1,NA,TRBJ2-1,13,TGTGCCACCCTGGGACAGGTTTTCAATGAGCAGTTCTTC,CATLGQVFNEQFF
TRBV5-1,NA,NA,TRBJ2-2,12,TGCGCCAGCAGCTTTGTTCCCGGGGAGCTGTTTTTT,CASSFVPGELFF
TRBV6-6,NA,NA,TRBJ1-1,14,TGTGCCAGCAGTTCTGTGTATCGGGACACTGAAGCTTTCTTT,CASSSVYRDTEAFF
TRBV27,NA,NA,TRBJ2-5,15,TGTGCCAGCAGCCTCAAGGGGGGCCCCACAGAGACCCAGTACTTC,CASSLKGGPTETQYF
TRBV6-5,NA,NA,TRBJ1-3,12,TGTGCCAGTTCAGGGGCTGGAAACACCATATATTTT,CASSGAGNTIYF
TRBV11-2,TRBD2,NA,TRBJ2-3,16,TGTGCCAGCAGCTGGGCTAGCGGGGGGGTTGCAGATACGCAGTATTTT,CASSWASGGVADTQYF
TRBV9,NA,few,TRBJ2-2,16,TGTGCCAGCAGCGTAGATGGTAATTTGGGTACCGGGGAGCTGTTTTTT,CASSVDGNLGTGELFF
TRBV19,TRBD1,NA,TRBJ1-2,15,TGTGCCAGTAGTATCCTCCTGGACAGGGGAGGTGGCTACACCTTC,CASSILLDRGGGYTF
TRBV5-5,TRBD1,NA,TRBJ1-4,19,TGTGCCAGCAGCTTGGTCCCGACAGGGGTTGAAGCAACTAATGAAAAACTGTTTTTT,CASSLVPTGVEATNEKLFF
TRBV4-2,NA,once,TRBJ1-4,15,TGTGCCAGCAGCCAACCGGGACACACTAATGAAAAACTGTTTTTT,CASSQPGHTNEKLFF
TRBV15,TRBD2,NA,TRBJ2-3,18,TGTGCCACCAGCAGAGATCGCCCGACTAGCGGGATCACAGATACGCAGTATTTT,CATSRDRPTSGITDTQYF
TRBV6-5,NA,NA,TRBJ1-2,14,TGTGCCAGCAGTCTCTCCCTGGCACCGCATGGCTACACCTTC,CASSLSLAPHGYTF
TRBV2,NA,NA,TRBJ1-6,18,TGTGCCAGCAGTGAAGACGGGCGTGGGAGCTCCTATAATTCACCCCTCCACTTT,CASSEDGRGSSYNSPLHF
TRBV6-1,TRBD2,NA,TRBJ2-7,15,TGTGCCAGCAGCTGGACTAGCCCTGGTCCCTACGAGCAGTACTTC,CASSWTSPGPYEQYF
TRBV7-9,NA,NA,TRBJ2-4,14,TGTGCCAGCAGCCAACCCGGACTACTAAACATTCAGTACTTC,CASSQPGLLNIQYF
TRBV27,NA,NA,TRBJ1-4,16,TGTGCCAGCAGTTCATTCCCGAGGCAGGGTAATGAAAAACTGTTTTTT,CASSSFPRQGNEKLFF
TRBV1,NA,NA,TRBJ2-6,17,TGCACCAGCAGTCTTTTTTGTTTGTGCACTCGGGCCAACGTCCTGACTTTC,CTSSLFCLCTRANVLTF
TRBV7-2,TRBD2,NA,TRBJ2-7,18,TGTGCCAGCAGCTTAGTCGTGACTAGCGGACATCTTACCTACGAGCAGTACTTC,CASSLVVTSGHLTYEQYF
TRBV5-1,NA,NA,TRBJ2-7,14,TGCGCCAGCAGCGCCACCCTGGGAGGCTACGAGCAGTACTTC,CASSATLGGYEQYF
TRBV27,TRBD2,NA,TRBJ2-3,15,TGTGCCAGCTCGTTAGCGGGGACTCGGGGAGATACGCAGTATTTT,CASSLAGTRGDTQYF
TRBV18,TRBD1,NA,TRBJ1-3,15,TGTGCCAGCTCACCAACGACAGGGGCCGGAAACACCATATATTTT,CASSPTTGAGNTIYF
TRBV4-1,NA,NA,TRBJ1-4,20,TGCGCCAGCAGCCAAGAAAGGGGTCGGGGGGGGGCACGGGATAACGAAAAACTGTTTTTT,CASSQERGRGGARDNEKLFF
TRBV6-5,NA,NA,TRBJ1-1,14,TGTGCCAGCAGCTCTGTGTATCGGGACACTGAAGCTTTCTTT,CASSSVYRDTEAFF